Presented here are 7 T cell receptor beta chains from one specimen sequenced in a study of CD8+CD57+ T cells in acquired aplastic anemia. Previously, flow cytometry had revealed CD8+CD57+ cell expansion in the patients chosen for sequencing. Both TCR beta VDJ combination and CDR3 sequence profiling were carried out. Genomic DNA was the template for this profiling. TCRdb passed the reads through MiXCR, listing each CDR3 protein once. Counted here are around 210,000 distinct CDR3 sequences, 55% to 65% occurring once; the ten biggest clones make up about three fifths. Sequencing input: sorted CD4+, CD8+, or CD8+CD57+ T cells (not recorded which) from PBMCs. The source of these receptors is a human donor with aplastic anemia.

V gene TRBV20-1 combines with J gene TRBJ2-7; 10 bases map to TRBD2. CDR3 length: 15 amino acids. Germline V gene sequence: CDR1 DFQATT, CDR2 SNEGSKA (reference sequence). With 2 bases clipped from V and 3 bases from J, the junction kept 7 bases outside the gene matches. The chain's CDR3 is CSARPASGSDYEQYF. DNA of the CDR3: TGCAGTGCTAGACCAGCTAGCGGGAGCGACTACGAGCAGTACTTC.

The V gene is TRBV7-9, the J gene TRBJ2-5, with D uncertain. The CDR3 is made up of 12 amino acids. The germline CDR1 and CDR2 sequences are SEHNR and FQNEAQ (reference sequence). Trimming shortened V by 3 bases and J by 5 bases, and 7 bases separated the two germline ends. CDR3 nucleotides: TGTGCCAGCAGCTTGTTTGGGGAGACCCAGTACTTC. Encoded protein: CASSLFGETQYF.

About this clonotype itself: At one end the junction does not follow the germline gene, possibly because of a read error. The V gene is TRBV10-3, the J gene TRBJ1-6, with D uncertain. CDR3 length equals 14 residues. CDR1 and CDR2 (germline): ENHRY, SYGVKD. This CDR3 is CASSIRGGNSPLHF. In DNA form, the CDR3 reads TGTGCCAGCAGTATACGGGGTGGGAATTCACCCCTCCACTTT.

This clonotype has just one count. CDR3 sequence (DNA): TGCAGTGCCCAGCGGGGGGGCTTGTTCTTC. It codes for CSAQRGGLFF. The chain recombines TRBV20-1 with TRBJ2-1; 10 bases map to TRBD2. Germline loops: CDR1 DFQATT, CDR2 SNEGSKA (reference sequence). V lost 6 bases, J lost 15 bases, and 5 bases stayed unmatched. The CDR3 consists of 10 residues.

The rearrangement joins TRBV4-1 to TRBJ2-3; D is ambiguous. CDR1 MGHRA and CDR2 YSYEKL come from the germline V gene. CDR3 length: 15 residues. With 1 base removed from V and 2 bases from J, the gap between germline ends came to 10 bases. CDR3 sequence (DNA): TGCGCCAGCAGCCAAGCTTACTCCGTCACAGATACGCAGTATTTT. Amino acids: CASSQAYSVTDTQYF.

This chain uses TRBV7-6 with TRBJ1-2; 8 bases align to TRBD1. After removal of 5 bases from V and 4 bases from J, the junction contained 6 bases not matched to a gene. This CDR3 has 14 residues. CDR1 is SGHVS, CDR2 FNYEAQ, per germline. CDR3 sequence (DNA): TGTGCCAGCAGCCCAGGGGGCCTTAGCTATGGCTACACCTTC. Translating gives CASSPGGLSYGYTF.

This clonotype was detected many times. The chain couples TRBV7-2 to TRBJ1-5; no firm D call. CDR1 and CDR2 (germline): SGHTA, FQGNSA. This CDR3 has 15 amino acids. Trimming took off 5 bases at V and 4 bases at J, with 15 bases between the two ends. For the CDR3, the DNA is TGTGCCAGCAGCGGCCAGATGATGACGAATCAGCCCCAGCATTTT. It is translated as CASSGQMMTNQPQHF.